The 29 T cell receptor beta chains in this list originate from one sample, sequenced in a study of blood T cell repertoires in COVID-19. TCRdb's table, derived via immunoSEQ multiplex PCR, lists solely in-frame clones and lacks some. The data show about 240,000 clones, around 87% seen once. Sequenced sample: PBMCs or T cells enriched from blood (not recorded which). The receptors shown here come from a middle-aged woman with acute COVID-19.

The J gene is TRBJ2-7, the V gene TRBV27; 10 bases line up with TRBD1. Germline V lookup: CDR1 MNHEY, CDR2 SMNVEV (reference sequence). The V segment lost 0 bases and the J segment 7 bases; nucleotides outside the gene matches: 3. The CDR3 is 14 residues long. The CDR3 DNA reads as TGTGCCAGCAGTTTATCCCGACAGGGGGCTGAGCAGTACTTC. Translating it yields CASSLSRQGAEQYF.

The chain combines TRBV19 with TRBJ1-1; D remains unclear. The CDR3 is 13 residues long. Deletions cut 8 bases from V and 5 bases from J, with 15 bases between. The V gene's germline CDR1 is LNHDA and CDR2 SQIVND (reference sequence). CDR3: CASGRGFNTEAFF. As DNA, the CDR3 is TGTGCCAGTGGACGGGGTTTTAATACTGAAGCTTTCTTT.

The CDR3 nucleotides are TGTGCCAGCAGCCCAGGGACTAGCGGGAGATACGAGCAGTACTTC. It is translated as CASSPGTSGRYEQYF. This chain links TRBV9 with TRBJ2-7, with 14 nucleotides matching TRBD2. This CDR3 has 15 amino acids. Germline trimming cut 4 bases from V and 4 bases from J; bases unmatched to any gene: 4. Germline lookup yields CDR1 SGDLS and CDR2 YYNGEE.

CDR3 sequence (DNA): TGCAGCGTTGGGGCCAATGAGCAGTTCTTC. This sequence encodes CSVGANEQFF. The chain couples TRBV29-1 to TRBJ2-1, with D uncertain. Germline-derived CDR1 and CDR2 are SQVTM and ANQGSEA. V lost 4 bases to trimming and J lost 6 bases, with 4 bases between them. This CDR3 spans 10 amino acids.

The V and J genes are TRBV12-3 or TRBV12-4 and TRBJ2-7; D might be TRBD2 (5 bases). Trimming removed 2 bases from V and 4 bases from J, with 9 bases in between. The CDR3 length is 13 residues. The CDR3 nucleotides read TGTGCCAGCAGTTTATGGAGGTCGTACGAGCAGTACTTC. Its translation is CASSLWRSYEQYF.

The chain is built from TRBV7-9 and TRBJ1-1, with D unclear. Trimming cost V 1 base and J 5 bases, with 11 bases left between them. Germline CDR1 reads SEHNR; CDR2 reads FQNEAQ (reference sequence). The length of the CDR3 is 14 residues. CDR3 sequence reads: CASSLEVRDTEAFF. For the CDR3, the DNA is TGTGCCAGCAGCTTAGAGGTCCGGGATACTGAAGCTTTCTTT.

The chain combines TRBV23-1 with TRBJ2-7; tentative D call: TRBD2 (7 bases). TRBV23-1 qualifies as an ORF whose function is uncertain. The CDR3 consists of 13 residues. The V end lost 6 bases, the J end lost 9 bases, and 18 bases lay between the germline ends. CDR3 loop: CASRQGGVFGQYF. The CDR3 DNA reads TGCGCCAGCAGGCAAGGGGGGGTCTTCGGGCAGTACTTC.

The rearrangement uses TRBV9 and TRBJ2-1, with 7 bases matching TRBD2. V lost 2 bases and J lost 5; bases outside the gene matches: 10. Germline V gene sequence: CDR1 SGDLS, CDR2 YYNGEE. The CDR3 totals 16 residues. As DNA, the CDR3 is TGTGCCAGCAGCGTCCATCTTGGGCTAGCGGACAATGAGCAGTTCTTC. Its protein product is CASSVHLGLADNEQFF.

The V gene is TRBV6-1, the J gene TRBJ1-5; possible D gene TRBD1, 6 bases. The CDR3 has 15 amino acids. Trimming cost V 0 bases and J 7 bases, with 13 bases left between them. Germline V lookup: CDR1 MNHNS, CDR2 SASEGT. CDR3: CASSEAGGREQPQHF. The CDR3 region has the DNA TGTGCCAGCAGTGAAGCGGGGGGGCGTGAGCAGCCCCAGCATTTT.

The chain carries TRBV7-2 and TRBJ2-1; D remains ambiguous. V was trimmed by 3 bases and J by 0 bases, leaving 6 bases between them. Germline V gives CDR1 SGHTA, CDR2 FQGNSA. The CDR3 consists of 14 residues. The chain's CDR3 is CASSFLSSYNEQFF. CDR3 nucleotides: TGTGCCAGCAGCTTTTTATCCTCCTACAATGAGCAGTTCTTC.

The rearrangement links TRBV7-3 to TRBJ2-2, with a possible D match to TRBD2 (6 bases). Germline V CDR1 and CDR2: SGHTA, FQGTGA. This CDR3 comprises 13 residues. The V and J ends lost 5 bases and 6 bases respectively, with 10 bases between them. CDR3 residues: CASSVTRPGELFF. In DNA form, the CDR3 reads TGTGCCAGCAGCGTGACTAGGCCCGGGGAGCTGTTTTTT.

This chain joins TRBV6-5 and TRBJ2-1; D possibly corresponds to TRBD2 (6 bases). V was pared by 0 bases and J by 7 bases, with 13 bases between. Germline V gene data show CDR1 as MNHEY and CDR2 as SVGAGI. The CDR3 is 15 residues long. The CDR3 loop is CASSYSRSGGNEQFF. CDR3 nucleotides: TGTGCCAGCAGTTACTCGAGGAGTGGGGGGAATGAGCAGTTCTTC.

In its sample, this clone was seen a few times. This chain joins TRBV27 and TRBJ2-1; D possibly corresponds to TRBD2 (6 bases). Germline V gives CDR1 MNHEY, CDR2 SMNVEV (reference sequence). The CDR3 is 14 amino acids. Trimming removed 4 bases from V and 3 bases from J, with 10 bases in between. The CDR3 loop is CASSSGTLYNEQFF. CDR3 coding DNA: TGTGCCAGCAGTTCCGGGACTCTCTACAATGAGCAGTTCTTC.

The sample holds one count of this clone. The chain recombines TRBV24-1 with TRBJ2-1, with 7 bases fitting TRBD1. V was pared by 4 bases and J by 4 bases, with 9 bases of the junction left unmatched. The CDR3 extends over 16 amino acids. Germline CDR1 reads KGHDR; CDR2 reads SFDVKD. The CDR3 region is CATSDHRGRGYNEQFF. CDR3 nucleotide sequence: TGTGCCACCAGTGACCACAGGGGTAGAGGGTACAATGAGCAGTTCTTC.

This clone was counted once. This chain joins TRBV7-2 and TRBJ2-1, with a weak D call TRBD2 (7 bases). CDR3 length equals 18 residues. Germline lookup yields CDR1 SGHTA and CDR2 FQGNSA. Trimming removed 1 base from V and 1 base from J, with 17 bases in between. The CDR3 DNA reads TGTGCCAGCAGCTTAGGGACTAGGGGGGTCGGGTCCTACAATGAGCAGTTCTTC. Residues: CASSLGTRGVGSYNEQFF.

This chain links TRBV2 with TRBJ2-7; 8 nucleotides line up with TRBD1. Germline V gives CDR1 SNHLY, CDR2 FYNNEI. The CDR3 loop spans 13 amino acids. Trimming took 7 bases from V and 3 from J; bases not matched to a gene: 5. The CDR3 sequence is CASNGQGIYEQYF. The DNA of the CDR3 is TGTGCCAGCAATGGACAGGGTATCTACGAGCAGTACTTC.

The CDR3 nucleotides are TGCGCCAGCAGCTTCTCGACGGGAGAACGGACCCAGTACTTC. Protein product: CASSFSTGERTQYF. This chain connects TRBV5-1 to TRBJ2-5, with a weak D call TRBD2 (6 bases). The germline V gene encodes CDR1 SGHRS and CDR2 YFSETQ. V was cut by 2 bases and J by 7 bases, with 15 bases left in between. The CDR3 totals 14 residues.

Here the CDR3 reads CATGGPSNTGELFF. In DNA form, the CDR3 reads TGTGCCACCGGGGGCCCGTCAAACACCGGGGAGCTGTTTTTT. The V gene is TRBV15, the J gene TRBJ2-2, with D tentatively TRBD1 (6 bases). The germline V and J ends were trimmed by 8 bases and 2 bases, with 12 bases remaining between them. There are 14 residues in the CDR3. The germline CDR1 and CDR2 sequences are LNHNV and YYDKDF (reference sequence). The entire variable domain, with the rest obtained from reference TRBV15 and TRBJ2-2, is as follows: DAMVIQNPRYQVTQFGKPVTLSCSQTLNHNVMYWYQQKSSQAPKLLFHYYDKDFNNEADTPDNFQSRRPNTSFCFLDIRSPGLGDTAMYLCATGGPSNTGELFFGEGSRLTVL.

As DNA, the CDR3 is TGTGCCACCAGAGGGGTGGGTCCCGGGGAGCTGTTTTTT. Its protein product is CATRGVGPGELFF. The V call is TRBV24-1, the J call TRBJ2-2; D is perhaps TRBD1 (5 bases). V was clipped by 7 bases and J by 6 bases, with 11 bases between them. This CDR3 is 13 amino acids long. Germline V gene sequence: CDR1 KGHDR, CDR2 SFDVKD.

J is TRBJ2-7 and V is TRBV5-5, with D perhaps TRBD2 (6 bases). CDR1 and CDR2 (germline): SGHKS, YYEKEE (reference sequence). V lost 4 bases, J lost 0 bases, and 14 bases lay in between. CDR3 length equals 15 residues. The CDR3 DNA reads TGTGCCAGCAGCCTCCTGCTCGGGAGCTCCTACGAGCAGTACTTC. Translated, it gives CASSLLLGSSYEQYF.

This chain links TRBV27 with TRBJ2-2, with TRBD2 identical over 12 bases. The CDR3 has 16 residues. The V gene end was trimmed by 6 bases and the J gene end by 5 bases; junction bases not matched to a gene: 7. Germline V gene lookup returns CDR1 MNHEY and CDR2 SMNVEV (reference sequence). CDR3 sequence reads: CASRSTSGSGTGELFF. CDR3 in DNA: TGTGCCAGCAGGTCGACTAGCGGGAGTGGTACCGGGGAGCTGTTTTTT.

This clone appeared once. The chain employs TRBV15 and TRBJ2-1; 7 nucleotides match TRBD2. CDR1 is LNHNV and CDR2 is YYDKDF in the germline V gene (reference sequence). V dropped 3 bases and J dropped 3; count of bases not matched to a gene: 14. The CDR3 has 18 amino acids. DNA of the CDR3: TGTGCCACCAGCAGGCCCGTCTCACTAGCGATGATCTACAATGAGCAGTTCTTC. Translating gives CATSRPVSLAMIYNEQFF.

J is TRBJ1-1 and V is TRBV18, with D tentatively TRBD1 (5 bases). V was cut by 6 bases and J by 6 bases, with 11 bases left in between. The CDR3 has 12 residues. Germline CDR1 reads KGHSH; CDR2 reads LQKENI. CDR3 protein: CASSLKGSEAFF. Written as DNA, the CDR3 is TGTGCCAGCTCGCTCAAGGGGTCTGAAGCTTTCTTT.

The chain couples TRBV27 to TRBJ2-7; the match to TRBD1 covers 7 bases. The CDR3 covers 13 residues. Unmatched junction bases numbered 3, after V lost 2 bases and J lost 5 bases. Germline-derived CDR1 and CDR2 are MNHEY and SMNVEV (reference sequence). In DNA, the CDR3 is TGTGCCAGCAGTTTAGAGGGGGCGCACGAGCAGTACTTC. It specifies CASSLEGAHEQYF.

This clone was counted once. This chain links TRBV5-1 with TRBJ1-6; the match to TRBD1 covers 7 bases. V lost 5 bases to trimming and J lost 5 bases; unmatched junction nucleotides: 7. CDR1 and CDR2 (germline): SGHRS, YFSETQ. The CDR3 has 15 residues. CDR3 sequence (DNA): TGCGCCAGCAGGACTAGGGACAGCAATAATTCACCCCTCCACTTT. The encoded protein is CASRTRDSNNSPLHF. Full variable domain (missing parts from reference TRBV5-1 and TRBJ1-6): KAGVTQTPRYLIKTRGQQVTLSCSPISGHRSVSWYQQTPGQGLQFLFEYFSETQRNKGNFPGRFSGRQFSNSRSEMNVSTLELGDSALYLCASRTRDSNNSPLHFGNGTRLTVT.

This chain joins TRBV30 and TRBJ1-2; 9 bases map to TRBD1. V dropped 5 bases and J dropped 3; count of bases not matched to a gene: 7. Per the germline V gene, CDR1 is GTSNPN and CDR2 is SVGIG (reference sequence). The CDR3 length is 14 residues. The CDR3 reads CAWRRDRAYYGYTF. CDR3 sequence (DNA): TGTGCCTGGCGCCGGGACAGGGCCTACTATGGCTACACCTTC.

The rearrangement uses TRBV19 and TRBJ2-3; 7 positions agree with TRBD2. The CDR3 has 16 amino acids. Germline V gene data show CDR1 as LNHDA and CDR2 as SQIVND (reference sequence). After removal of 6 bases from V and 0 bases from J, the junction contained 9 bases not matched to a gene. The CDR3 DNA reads TGTGCCAGTAGCGGCCGTCGCGGGAGAAGCACAGATACGCAGTATTTT. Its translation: CASSGRRGRSTDTQYF.

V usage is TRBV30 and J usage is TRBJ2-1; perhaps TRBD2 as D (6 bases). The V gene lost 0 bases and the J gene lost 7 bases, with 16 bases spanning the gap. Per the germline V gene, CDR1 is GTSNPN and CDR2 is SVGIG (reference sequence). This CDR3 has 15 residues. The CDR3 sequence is CAWSVPGEPWNEQFF. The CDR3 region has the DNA TGTGCCTGGAGTGTACCGGGGGAACCATGGAATGAGCAGTTCTTC.

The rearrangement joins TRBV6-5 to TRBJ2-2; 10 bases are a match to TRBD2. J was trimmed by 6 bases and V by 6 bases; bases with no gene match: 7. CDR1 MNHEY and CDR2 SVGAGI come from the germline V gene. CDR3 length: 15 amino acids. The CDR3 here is CASRLQREGSGELFF. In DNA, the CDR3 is TGTGCCAGCAGACTGCAGCGGGAGGGTTCCGGGGAGCTGTTTTTT.